The rows below give T cell receptor beta chains drawn from one sample of a study of identical twins. TCRdb reanalysed the 5' RACE reads using MiXCR and keeps one entry per CDR3 protein. The data hold some 1,700,000 distinct CDR3 sequences, with roughly a third observed a single time. Sequencing was performed on cord blood. The receptors here all came from a newborn girl in good health. The CDR3 runs from the conserved cysteine through the conserved F or W. D genes are given only for firm matches. Not every row has a clone size; where given, it reads once, few, many or a size class.

TRBD2 | - | TRBJ2-5 | TRBV28 | CASSSPWGAGGRAYNEQYF | TGTGCCAGCAGCTCCCCCTGGGGAGCGGGAGGTCGGGCCTACAATGAGCAGTACTTC
TRBD1 | many | TRBJ1-2 | TRBV29-1 | CSVKPPGQGYGYTF | TGCAGCGTTAAACCCCCGGGACAGGGTTATGGCTACACCTTC
TRBD2 | - | TRBJ2-1 | TRBV12-3/TRBV12-4 | CASSFNEHGLSGGYDNEQFF | TGTGCCAGCAGTTTTAATGAACACGGTCTTAGCGGGGGCTACGACAATGAGCAGTTCTTC
TRBD1 | - | TRBJ2-3 | TRBV20-1 | CSASLLGFRGRVTDTQYF | TGCAGTGCTAGCCTCCTGGGTTTTAGGGGGCGAGTCACAGATACGCAGTATTTT
TRBD1 | - | TRBJ1-6 | TRBV10-3 | CAIRSTGRNSPLHF | TGTGCCATCAGGTCGACAGGGAGGAATTCACCCCTCCACTTT
- | - | TRBJ2-1 | TRBV5-1 | CASSLDLSPHNEQFF | TGCGCCAGCAGCCTGGACTTAAGTCCCCACAATGAGCAGTTCTTC
- | - | TRBJ2-3 | TRBV6-5 | CASSYGETSWPDTQYF | TGTGCCAGCAGTTACGGTGAGACTAGTTGGCCAGATACGCAGTATTTT
- | few | TRBJ1-1 | TRBV5-1 | CASSLVGVPNTEAFF | TGCGCCAGCAGCTTGGTGGGGGTCCCTAACACTGAAGCTTTCTTT
- | - | TRBJ2-5 | TRBV12-3/TRBV12-4 | CASSSYTGYQYF | TGTGCCAGCAGTTCGTACACTGGATACCAGTACTTC
- | few | TRBJ2-7 | TRBV12-3/TRBV12-4 | CASSPRGGNSGAEQYF | TGTGCCAGCAGTCCAAGGGGTGGTAATAGCGGTGCCGAGCAGTACTTC
TRBD1 | - | TRBJ2-2 | TRBV10-3 | CAISPGTGNTGELFF | TGTGCCATCAGCCCCGGGACAGGAAACACCGGGGAGCTGTTTTTT
TRBD1 | few | TRBJ2-1 | TRBV19 | CASSAPGQGNEQFF | TGTGCCAGTAGTGCCCCGGGACAGGGAAATGAGCAGTTCTTC
TRBD1 | - | TRBJ1-1 | TRBV24-1 | CATRDRGFTEAFF | TGTGCCACAAGGGACAGGGGGTTCACTGAAGCTTTCTTT
- | - | TRBJ2-7 | TRBV21-1 | CASNTSVPSDSYEQYF | TGTGCCAGCAACACGTCGGTACCTAGCGACTCCTACGAGCAGTACTTC
TRBD1 | - | TRBJ1-2 | TRBV13 | CASSLQGGAGGYTF | TGTGCCAGCAGCTTACAAGGGGGCGCCGGTGGCTACACCTTC
- | many | TRBJ2-7 | TRBV5-1 | CASSSGTASYEQYF | TGTGCCAGCAGCTCAGGGACGGCTTCCTACGAGCAGTACTTC
- | - | TRBJ2-1 | TRBV2 | CASSGRGQFF | TGTGCCAGCAGTGGGCGAGGGCAGTTCTTC
TRBD1 | - | TRBJ1-2 | TRBV6-1 | CASSPAPGTGGINYGYTF | TGTGCCAGCAGTCCCGCCCCCGGGACAGGGGGGATTAACTATGGCTACACCTTC
TRBD1 | few | TRBJ1-4 | TRBV5-1 | CASSSGQLEKLFF | TGCGCCAGCAGCTCGGGACAGCTTGAAAAACTGTTTTTT
TRBD2 | few | TRBJ2-3 | TRBV20-1 | CSARARLATDTQYF | TGCAGTGCTAGAGCGAGACTAGCGACAGATACGCAGTATTTT
TRBD1 | few | TRBJ2-7 | TRBV5-1 | CASSWDSYYEQYF | TGCGCCAGCAGCTGGGACAGTTACTACGAGCAGTACTTC
TRBD2 | few | TRBJ2-3 | TRBV25-1 | CASSEPVAGDNTDTQYF | TGTGCCAGCAGTGAGCCGGTAGCGGGGGACAACACAGATACGCAGTATTTT
TRBD1 | - | TRBJ2-6 | TRBV12-3/TRBV12-4 | CASSAGTGINGANVLTF | TGTGCCAGCAGCGCCGGGACAGGGATCAACGGGGCCAACGTCCTGACTTTC
TRBD2 | few | TRBJ2-1 | TRBV4-1 | CASSPTLMAGGWNEQFF | TGCGCCAGCAGCCCCACCCTTATGGCGGGAGGGTGGAATGAGCAGTTCTTC
TRBD1 | few | TRBJ1-4 | TRBV14 | CASSQVRQGGEKLFF | TGTGCCAGCAGCCAAGTTCGACAGGGAGGTGAAAAACTGTTTTTT
- | - | TRBJ2-7 | TRBV7-9 | CASSLVAAHGDEQYF | TGTGCCAGCAGCTTAGTAGCGGCGCATGGGGACGAGCAGTACTTC
- | - | TRBJ2-3 | TRBV7-2 | CAGSRAGGRGSADTQYF | TGTGCCGGCAGCCGCGCCGGAGGGAGAGGGAGCGCAGATACGCAGTATTTT
- | - | TRBJ1-4 | TRBV4-1 | CASRQFNEKLFF | TGCGCCAGCAGACAGTTTAATGAAAAACTGTTTTTT
TRBD2 | few | TRBJ2-1 | TRBV29-1 | CSVNLRLAANNEQFF | TGCAGCGTTAATCTGCGACTAGCGGCCAACAATGAGCAGTTCTTC
TRBD1 | few | TRBJ1-2 | TRBV2 | CASDPGQGARGYTF | TGTGCCAGCGACCCGGGACAGGGGGCTAGGGGCTACACCTTC
- | - | TRBJ1-1 | TRBV25-1 | CASSESPLNTEAFF | TGTGCCAGCAGTGAAAGCCCTTTGAACACTGAAGCTTTCTTT
- | many | TRBJ1-2 | TRBV29-1 | CSVASTYGYTF | TGCAGCGTTGCCTCTACCTATGGCTACACCTTC
- | - | TRBJ1-1 | TRBV20-1 | CSAGPGQPNTEAFF | TGCAGTGCTGGCCCGGGACAACCGAACACTGAAGCTTTCTTT
TRBD2 | few | TRBJ2-3 | TRBV28 | CASSPLADHTDTQYF | TGTGCCAGCAGTCCCCTAGCGGATCACACAGATACGCAGTATTTT
- | - | TRBJ2-4 | TRBV11-2 | CASSLSRKTDLAKNIQYF | TGTGCCAGCAGCTTAAGCCGGAAGACAGATCTAGCCAAAAACATTCAGTACTTC
TRBD1 | - | TRBJ1-5 | TRBV28 | CASSGGQGGNQPQHF | TGTGCCAGCAGTGGAGGACAGGGTGGAAATCAGCCCCAGCATTTT
TRBD2 | many | TRBJ2-1 | TRBV9 | CASSPTSGGHNEQFF | TGTGCCAGCAGCCCTACTAGCGGGGGGCACAATGAGCAGTTCTTC
TRBD1 | - | TRBJ2-3 | TRBV20-1 | CSAMRQGEDTQYF | TGCAGTGCGATGAGACAGGGTGAAGATACGCAGTATTTT
- | - | TRBJ1-1 | TRBV7-9 | CASSWTQGTPPEAFF | TGTGCCAGCAGCTGGACACAGGGTACCCCGCCTGAAGCTTTCTTT
- | - | TRBJ1-5 | TRBV20-1 | CSATTPVTFYSNQPQHF | TGCAGTGCCACAACGCCCGTAACTTTCTATAGCAATCAGCCCCAGCATTTT
TRBD2 | few | TRBJ2-1 | TRBV6-5 | CASRGTSGVYNEQFF | TGTGCCAGCAGGGGGACTAGCGGAGTCTACAATGAGCAGTTCTTC